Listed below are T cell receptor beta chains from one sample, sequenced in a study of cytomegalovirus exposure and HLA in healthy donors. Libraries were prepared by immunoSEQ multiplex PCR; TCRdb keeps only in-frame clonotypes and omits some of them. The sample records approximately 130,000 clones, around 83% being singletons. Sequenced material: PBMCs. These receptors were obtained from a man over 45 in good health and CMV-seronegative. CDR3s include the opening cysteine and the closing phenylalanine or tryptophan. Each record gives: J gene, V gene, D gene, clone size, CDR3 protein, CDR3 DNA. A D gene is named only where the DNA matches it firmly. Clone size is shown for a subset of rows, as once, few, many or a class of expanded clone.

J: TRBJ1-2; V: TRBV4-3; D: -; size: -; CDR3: CASSQEGGGYGYTF; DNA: TGCGCCAGCAGCCAAGAAGGGGGGGGATATGGCTACACCTTC
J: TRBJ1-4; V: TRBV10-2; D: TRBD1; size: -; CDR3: CASSEYYPFSDRVVDEKLFF; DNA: TGCGCCAGCAGTGAGTACTATCCATTCTCCGACAGGGTTGTGGATGAAAAACTGTTTTTT
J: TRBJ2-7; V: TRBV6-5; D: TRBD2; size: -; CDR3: CASSYFGGSGYEQYF; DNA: TGTGCCAGCAGTTACTTCGGGGGGTCAGGCTACGAGCAGTACTTC
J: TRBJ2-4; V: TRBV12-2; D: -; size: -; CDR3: CASGPPNRGAKNIQYF; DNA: TGTGCTTCAGGTCCTCCTAACAGGGGTGCCAAAAACATTCAGTACTTC
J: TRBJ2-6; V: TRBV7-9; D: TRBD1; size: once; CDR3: CASSIDRAGANVLTF; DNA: TGTGCCAGCAGCATCGACAGGGCTGGGGCCAACGTCCTGACTTTC
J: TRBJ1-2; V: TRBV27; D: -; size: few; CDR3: CASSRGATSNYGYTF; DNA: TGTGCCAGCAGCCGAGGAGCAACCTCTAACTATGGCTACACCTTC
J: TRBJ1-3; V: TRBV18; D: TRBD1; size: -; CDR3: CASSLQGAGGNTIYF; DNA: TGTGCCAGCTCACTACAGGGGGCCGGAGGAAACACCATATATTTT
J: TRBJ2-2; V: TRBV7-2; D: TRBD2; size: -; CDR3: CASSPRFGGATAGELFF; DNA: TGTGCCAGCAGCCCACGTTTCGGGGGGGCCACAGCCGGGGAGCTGTTTTTT
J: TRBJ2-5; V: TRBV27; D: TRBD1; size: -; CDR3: CASSSDRGRETQYF; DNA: TGTGCCAGCAGTTCGGACAGGGGGAGAGAGACCCAGTACTTC
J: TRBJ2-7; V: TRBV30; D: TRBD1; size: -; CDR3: CAWNTGGTYEQYF; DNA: TGTGCCTGGAATACAGGGGGAACCTACGAGCAGTACTTC
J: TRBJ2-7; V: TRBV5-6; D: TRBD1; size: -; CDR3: CASSFATTRDRVPYEQYF; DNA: TGTGCCAGCAGCTTTGCGACAACCCGGGACAGGGTGCCCTACGAGCAGTACTTC
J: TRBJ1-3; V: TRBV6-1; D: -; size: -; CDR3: CASSLTRNTIYF; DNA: TGTGCCAGCAGCCTGACAAGAAACACCATATATTTT
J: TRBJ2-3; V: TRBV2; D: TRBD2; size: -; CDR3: CASNRMTPSGFTDTQYF; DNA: TGTGCCAGCAACCGAATGACACCTAGCGGTTTCACAGATACGCAGTATTTT
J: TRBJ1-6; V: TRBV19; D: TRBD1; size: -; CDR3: CASSGGTGTPLHF; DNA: TGTGCCAGTAGTGGGGGGACAGGCACACCCCTCCACTTT
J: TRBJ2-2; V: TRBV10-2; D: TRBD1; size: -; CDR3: CASSDPAGRTGGVGELFF; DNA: TGCGCCAGCAGTGACCCCGCGGGCCGGACAGGGGGGGTTGGGGAGCTGTTTTTT
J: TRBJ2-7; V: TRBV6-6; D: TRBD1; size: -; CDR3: CASSQDRAYEQYF; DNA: TGTGCCAGCAGTCAAGACAGGGCGTACGAGCAGTACTTC
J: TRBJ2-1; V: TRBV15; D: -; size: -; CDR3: CATSREPVNEQFF; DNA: TGTGCCACCAGCAGAGAACCAGTCAATGAGCAGTTCTTC
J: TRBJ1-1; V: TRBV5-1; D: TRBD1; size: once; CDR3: CASSLGQANTEAFF; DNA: TGCGCCAGCAGCCTGGGACAGGCGAACACTGAAGCTTTCTTT
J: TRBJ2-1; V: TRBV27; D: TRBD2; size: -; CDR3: CASSFGRPSYNEQFF; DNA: TGTGCCAGCAGTTTCGGGAGGCCCTCCTACAATGAGCAGTTCTTC
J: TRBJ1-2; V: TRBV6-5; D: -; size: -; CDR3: CASSTRAGGYTF; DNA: TGTGCCAGCAGTACGCGAGCGGGCGGCTACACCTTC
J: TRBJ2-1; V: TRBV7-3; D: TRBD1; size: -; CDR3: CASSLTQGAPWGHEQFF; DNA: TGTGCCAGCAGCTTAACCCAGGGGGCGCCTTGGGGGCATGAGCAGTTCTTC
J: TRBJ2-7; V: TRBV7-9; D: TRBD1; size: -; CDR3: CASSRPDRGLYEQYF; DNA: TGTGCCAGCAGCAGACCGGACAGGGGCCTCTACGAGCAGTACTTC
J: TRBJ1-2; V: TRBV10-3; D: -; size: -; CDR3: CAAGKGEDGYTF; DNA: TGTGCCGCAGGGAAGGGTGAGGATGGCTACACCTTC
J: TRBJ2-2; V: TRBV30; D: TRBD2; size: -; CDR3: CAWTPKPGTSGALTGELFF; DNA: TGTGCCTGGACCCCCAAACCCGGGACTAGCGGGGCCCTCACCGGGGAGCTGTTTTTT
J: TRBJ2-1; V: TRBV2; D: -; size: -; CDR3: CASSPEARNEQFF; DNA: TGTGCCAGCAGTCCGGAAGCGAGGAATGAGCAGTTCTTC
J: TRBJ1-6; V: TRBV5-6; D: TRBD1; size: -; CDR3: CASSSRDRGTPLHF; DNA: TGTGCCAGCAGCTCCCGGGACAGGGGCACACCCCTCCACTTT
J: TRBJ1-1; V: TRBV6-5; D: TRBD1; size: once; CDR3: CASSRGQQAFF; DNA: TGTGCCAGCAGTAGGGGACAGCAGGCTTTCTTT
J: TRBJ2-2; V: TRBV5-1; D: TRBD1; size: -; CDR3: CASSAGTGGLPGELFF; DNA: TGCGCCAGCAGCGCGGGGACAGGGGGCTTGCCCGGGGAGCTGTTTTTT
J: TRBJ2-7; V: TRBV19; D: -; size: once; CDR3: CASSSRPEAPSYEQYF; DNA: TGTGCCAGTAGTTCCCGACCCGAGGCCCCCTCCTACGAGCAGTACTTC
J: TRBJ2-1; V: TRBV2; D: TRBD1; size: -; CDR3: CASRPTGTSEQFF; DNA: TGTGCCAGCAGGCCGACAGGGACGAGTGAGCAGTTCTTC
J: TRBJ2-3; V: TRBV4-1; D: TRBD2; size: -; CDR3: CASSLPGGFTDTQYF; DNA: TGCGCCAGCAGCCTCCCGGGGGGGTTCACAGATACGCAGTATTTT